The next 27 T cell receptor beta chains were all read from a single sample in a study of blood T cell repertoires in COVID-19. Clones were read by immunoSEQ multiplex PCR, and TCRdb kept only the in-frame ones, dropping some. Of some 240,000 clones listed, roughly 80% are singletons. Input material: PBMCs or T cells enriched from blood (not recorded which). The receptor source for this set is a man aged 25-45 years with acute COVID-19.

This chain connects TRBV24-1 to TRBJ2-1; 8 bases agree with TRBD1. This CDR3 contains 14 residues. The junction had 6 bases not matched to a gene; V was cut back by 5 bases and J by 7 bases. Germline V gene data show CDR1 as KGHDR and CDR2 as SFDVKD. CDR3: CATSGTGKVNEQFF. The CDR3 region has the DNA TGTGCCACCAGTGGGACAGGGAAGGTGAATGAGCAGTTCTTC.

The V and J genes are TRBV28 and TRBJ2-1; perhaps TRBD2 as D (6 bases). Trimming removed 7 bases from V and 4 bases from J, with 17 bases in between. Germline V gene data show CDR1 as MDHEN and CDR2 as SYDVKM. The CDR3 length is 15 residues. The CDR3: CASTISGVGYNEQFF. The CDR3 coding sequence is TGTGCCAGCACCATCTCGGGGGTCGGGTACAATGAGCAGTTCTTC. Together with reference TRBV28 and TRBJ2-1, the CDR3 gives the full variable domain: DVKVTQSSRYLVKRTGEKVFLECVQDMDHENMFWYRQDPGLGLRLIYFSYDVKMKEKGDIPEGYSVSREKKERFSLILESASTNQTSMYLCASTISGVGYNEQFFGPGTRLTVL.

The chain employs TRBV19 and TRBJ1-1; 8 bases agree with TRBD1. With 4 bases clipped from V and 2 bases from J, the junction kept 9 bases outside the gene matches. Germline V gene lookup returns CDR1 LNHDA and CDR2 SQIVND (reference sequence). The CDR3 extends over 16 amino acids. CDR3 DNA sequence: TGTGCCAGTAGTACCGGACAGGGAAGGGGCAACACTGAAGCTTTCTTT. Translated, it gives CASSTGQGRGNTEAFF. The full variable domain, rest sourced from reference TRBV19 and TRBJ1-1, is DGGITQSPKYLFRKEGQNVTLSCEQNLNHDAMYWYRQDPGQGLRLIYYSQIVNDFQKGDIAEGYSVSREKKESFPLTVTSAQKNPTAFYLCASSTGQGRGNTEAFFGQGTRLTVV.

CDR3 sequence (DNA): TGTGCCAGCAGCTTGCTAGGGGCCACTGAAGCTTTCTTT. Translating gives CASSLLGATEAFF. The rearrangement uses TRBV5-5 and TRBJ1-1; D is perhaps TRBD1 (5 bases). V lost 1 base and J 4 bases, leaving 8 bases between the germline ends. The germline CDR1 and CDR2 sequences are SGHKS and YYEKEE (reference sequence). The CDR3 is 13 amino acids.

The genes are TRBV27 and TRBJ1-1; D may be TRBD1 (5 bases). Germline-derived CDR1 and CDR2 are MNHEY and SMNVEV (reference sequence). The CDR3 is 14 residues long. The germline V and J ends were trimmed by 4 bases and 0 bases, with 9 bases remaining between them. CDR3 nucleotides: TGTGCCAGCAGTTGGCAGGGTATGAACACTGAAGCTTTCTTT. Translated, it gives CASSWQGMNTEAFF.

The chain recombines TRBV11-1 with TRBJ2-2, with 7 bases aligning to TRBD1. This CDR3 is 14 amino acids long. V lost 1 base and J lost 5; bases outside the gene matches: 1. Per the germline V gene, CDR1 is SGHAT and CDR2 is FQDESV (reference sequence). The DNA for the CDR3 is TGTGCCAGCAGCTTAGGACAGGGAACCGGGGAGCTGTTTTTT. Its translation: CASSLGQGTGELFF.

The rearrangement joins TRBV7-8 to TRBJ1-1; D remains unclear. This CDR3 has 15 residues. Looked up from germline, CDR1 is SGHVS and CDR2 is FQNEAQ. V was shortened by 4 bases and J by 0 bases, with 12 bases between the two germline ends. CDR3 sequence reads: CASSSREHMNTEAFF. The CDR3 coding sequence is TGTGCCAGCAGCTCACGGGAACACATGAACACTGAAGCTTTCTTT.

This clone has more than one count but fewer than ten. CDR3 sequence reads: CASSEQQGPQHF. The DNA of the CDR3 is TGTGCCAGCAGTGAACAGCAGGGGCCCCAGCATTTT. This chain links TRBV2 with TRBJ1-5; TRBD1 is a possible D gene (5 bases). Per germline, CDR1 SNHLY and CDR2 FYNNEI. This CDR3 spans 12 amino acids. V lost 2 bases and J lost 9, with 8 bases in between.

The CDR3 sequence: CASSFRQGGRWLFF. CDR3 DNA: TGTGCCAGCAGCTTCAGACAGGGCGGGAGGTGGCTGTTTTTT. The V call is TRBV5-5, the J call TRBJ1-4; 7 bases align to TRBD1. The CDR3 contains 14 residues. Germline V lookup: CDR1 SGHKS, CDR2 YYEKEE (reference sequence). After removal of 2 bases from V and 14 bases from J, the junction contained 12 bases not matched to a gene.

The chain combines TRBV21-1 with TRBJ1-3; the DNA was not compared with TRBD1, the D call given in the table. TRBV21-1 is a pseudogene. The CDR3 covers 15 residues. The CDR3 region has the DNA TGTGCCAGCAGCAATTCCAGGGGGTTGCGAAACACCATATATTTT. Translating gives CASSNSRGLRNTIYF.

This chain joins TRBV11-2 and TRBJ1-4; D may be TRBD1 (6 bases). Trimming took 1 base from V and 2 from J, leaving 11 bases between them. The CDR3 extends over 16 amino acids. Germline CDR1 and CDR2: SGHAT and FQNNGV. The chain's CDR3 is CASSLVGGSTNEKLFF. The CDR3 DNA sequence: TGTGCCAGCAGCTTAGTAGGGGGATCCACTAATGAAAAACTGTTTTTT.

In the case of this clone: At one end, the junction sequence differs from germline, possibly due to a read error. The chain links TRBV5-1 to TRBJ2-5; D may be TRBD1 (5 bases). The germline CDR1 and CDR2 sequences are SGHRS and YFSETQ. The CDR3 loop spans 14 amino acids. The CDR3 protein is CASSRGETEETQYF. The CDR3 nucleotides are TGTGCCAGCAGTCGCGGCGAGACAGAAGAGACCCAGTACTTC.

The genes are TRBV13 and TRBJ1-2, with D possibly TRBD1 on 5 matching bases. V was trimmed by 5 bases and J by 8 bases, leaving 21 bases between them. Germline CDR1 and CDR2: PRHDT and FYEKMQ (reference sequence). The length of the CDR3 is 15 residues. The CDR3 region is CASSHQLAPGGGYTF. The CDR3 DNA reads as TGTGCCAGCAGCCACCAGCTAGCCCCCGGGGGGGGCTACACCTTC.

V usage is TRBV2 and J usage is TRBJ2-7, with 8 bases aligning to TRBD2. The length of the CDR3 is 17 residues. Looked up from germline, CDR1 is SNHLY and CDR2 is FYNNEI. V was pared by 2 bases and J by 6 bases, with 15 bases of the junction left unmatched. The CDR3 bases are TGTGCCAGCAGTGAACGGGGGTGGAGCGGGAGTCCTTTCGAGCAGTACGTC. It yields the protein CASSERGWSGSPFEQYV.

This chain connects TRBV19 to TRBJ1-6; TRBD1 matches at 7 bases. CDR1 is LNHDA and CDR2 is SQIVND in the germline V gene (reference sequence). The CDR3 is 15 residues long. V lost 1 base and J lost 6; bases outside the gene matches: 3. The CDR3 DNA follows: TGTGCCAGTAGTATAGCGAGGGGGCGTAATTCACCCCTCCACTTT. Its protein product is CASSIARGRNSPLHF.

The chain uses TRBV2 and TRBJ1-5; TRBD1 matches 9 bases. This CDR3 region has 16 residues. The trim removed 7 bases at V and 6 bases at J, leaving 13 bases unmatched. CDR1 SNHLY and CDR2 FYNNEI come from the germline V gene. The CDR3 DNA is TGTGCCAGCAACCCGGCAGGGACAGGGCGGGTTCAGCCCCAGCATTTT. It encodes CASNPAGTGRVQPQHF.

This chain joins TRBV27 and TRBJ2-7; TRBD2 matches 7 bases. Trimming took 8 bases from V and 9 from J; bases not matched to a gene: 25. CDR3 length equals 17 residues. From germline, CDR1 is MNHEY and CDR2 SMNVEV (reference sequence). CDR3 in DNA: TGTGCCAGCCGACCTACTAATCACGCGGGAGCCTCTCTGTCGCAGTACGTC. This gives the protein CASRPTNHAGASLSQYV.

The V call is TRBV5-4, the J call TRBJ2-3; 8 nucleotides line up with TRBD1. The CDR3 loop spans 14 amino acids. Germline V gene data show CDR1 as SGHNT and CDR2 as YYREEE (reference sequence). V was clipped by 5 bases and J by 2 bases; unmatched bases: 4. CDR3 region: CASRGQGHTDTQYF. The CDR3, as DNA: TGTGCCAGCAGAGGACAGGGACACACAGATACGCAGTATTTT.

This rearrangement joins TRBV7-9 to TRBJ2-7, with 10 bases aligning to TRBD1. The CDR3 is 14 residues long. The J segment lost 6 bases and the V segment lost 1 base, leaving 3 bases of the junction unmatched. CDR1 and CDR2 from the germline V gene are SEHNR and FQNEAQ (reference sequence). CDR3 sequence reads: CASSLERTGGEQYV. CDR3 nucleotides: TGTGCCAGCAGCTTAGAAAGGACAGGGGGCGAGCAGTACGTC.

The CDR3 is CASSRTGDFYGYTF. The CDR3 DNA reads as TGTGCCAGCAGCCGGACAGGAGATTTCTATGGCTACACCTTC. The gene calls are TRBV3-1 (or the pseudogene TRBV3-2) and TRBJ1-2; 7 bases match TRBD1. CDR3 length equals 14 residues. Losses at the gene ends were 4 bases for V and 4 bases for J; bases not matched to a gene: 6. Germline V gene data show CDR1 as LGHDT and CDR2 as YNNKEL (reference sequence).

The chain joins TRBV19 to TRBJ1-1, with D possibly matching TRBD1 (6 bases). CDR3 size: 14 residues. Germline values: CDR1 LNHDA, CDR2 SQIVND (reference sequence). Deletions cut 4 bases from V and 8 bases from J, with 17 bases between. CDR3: CASSTRTASSEAFF. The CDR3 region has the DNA TGTGCCAGTAGTACCCGGACAGCGAGCTCAGAAGCTTTCTTT.

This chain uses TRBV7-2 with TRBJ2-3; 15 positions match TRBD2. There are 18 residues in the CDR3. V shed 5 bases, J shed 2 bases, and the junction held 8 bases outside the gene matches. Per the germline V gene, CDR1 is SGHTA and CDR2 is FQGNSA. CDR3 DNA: TGTGCCAGCAGCAGGGGACTAGCGGGAGGCCTACTCACAGATACGCAGTATTTT. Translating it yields CASSRGLAGGLLTDTQYF.

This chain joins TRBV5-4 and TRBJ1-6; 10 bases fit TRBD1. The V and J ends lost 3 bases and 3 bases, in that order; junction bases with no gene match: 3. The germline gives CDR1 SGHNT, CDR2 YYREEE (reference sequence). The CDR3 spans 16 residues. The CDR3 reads CASSSDRGSYNSPLHF. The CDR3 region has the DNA TGTGCCAGCAGCTCGGACAGGGGGAGCTATAATTCACCCCTCCACTTT.

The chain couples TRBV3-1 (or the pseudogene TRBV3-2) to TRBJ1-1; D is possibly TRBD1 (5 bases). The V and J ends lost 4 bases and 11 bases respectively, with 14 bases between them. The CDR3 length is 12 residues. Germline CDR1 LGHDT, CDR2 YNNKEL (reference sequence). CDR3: CASSRDPEGAFF. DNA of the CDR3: TGTGCCAGCAGCCGCGACCCGGAGGGGGCTTTCTTT.

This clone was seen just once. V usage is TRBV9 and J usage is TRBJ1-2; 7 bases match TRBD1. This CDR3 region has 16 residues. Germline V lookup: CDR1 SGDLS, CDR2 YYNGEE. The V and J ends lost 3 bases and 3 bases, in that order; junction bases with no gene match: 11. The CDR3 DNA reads TGTGCCAGCAGCGCTCCCTCGACAGGGAACCACTATGGCTACACCTTC. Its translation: CASSAPSTGNHYGYTF.

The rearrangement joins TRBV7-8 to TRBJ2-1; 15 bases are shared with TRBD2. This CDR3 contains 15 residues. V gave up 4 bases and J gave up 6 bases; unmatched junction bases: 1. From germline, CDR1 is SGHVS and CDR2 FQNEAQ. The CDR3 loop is CASSSGLAGGNEQFF. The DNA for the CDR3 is TGTGCCAGCAGCTCGGGACTAGCGGGGGGCAATGAGCAGTTCTTC.

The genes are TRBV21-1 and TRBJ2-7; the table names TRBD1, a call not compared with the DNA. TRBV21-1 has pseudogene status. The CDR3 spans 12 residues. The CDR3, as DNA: TGTGCCAGCAGCAAGACAGGGTACGAGCAGTACGTC. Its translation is CASSKTGYEQYV.